This TCR beta chain was recorded in a study of blood T cell repertoires in COVID-19. About the study: Collection of acute and convalescent COVID-19 samples took place in the United States, Italy and Spain. T cells, B-cell-depleted T cells, or PBMCs provided the cDNA or gDNA that served as material.

Losses at the gene ends were 6 bases for V and 8 bases for J; bases not matched to a gene: 6. Germline CDR1 is SNHLY and CDR2 is FYNNEI. The CDR3 spans 14 residues. Per the authors' pipeline: The authors estimated nucleated cell counts from reference gene primer amplification. The assay was immunoSEQ multiplex PCR, and TCRdb's table has in-frame clones only and misses some. V, J and clone size derive from that table, while D and trimming were established from the DNA sequence. Of 200,000 to 250,000 clones listed, around 85% are singletons. The sequence was collected from a man older than 75 with acute or convalescent COVID-19. The specimen sequenced was peripheral blood. The chain links TRBV2 to TRBJ2-1, with 11 bases that match TRBD2. CDR3 in amino acids: CASRPRTSGHEQFF. The CDR3 DNA reads as TGTGCCAGCAGGCCTAGGACTAGCGGGCATGAGCAGTTCTTC. The variable domain in full, with the rest retrieved from reference TRBV2 and TRBJ2-1, is EPEVTQTPSHQVTQMGQEVILRCVPISNHLYFYWYRQILGQKVEFLVSFYNNEISEKSEIFDDQFSVERPDGSNFTLKIRSTKLEDSAMYFCASRPRTSGHEQFFGPGTRLTVL.